A selection of T cell receptor beta chains follows, all from one sample in a study of intratumoral heterogeneity in liver cancer. Clones were sequenced by immunoSEQ multiplex PCR, and TCRdb holds only the in-frame ones, with some missing. The table lists thousands of clones, 70% to 80% of them singletons. Sequenced here: tumor tissue, sampled before any cancer treatment. Source of these receptors: a woman in her 70s with hepatocellular carcinoma. Both conserved end residues are part of each CDR3. The order of the fields is clone size, D gene, J gene, V gene, CDR3 DNA, CDR3 protein. D genes are given only for firm matches. The size field is filled for only some rows; it gives once, few, many or a size class.

NA	TRBD1	TRBJ1-1	TRBV19	TGTGCCAGTAGTACCGGACAGGGCAAAGCTTTCTTT	CASSTGQGKAFF
NA	NA	TRBJ1-2	TRBV21-1	TGTGCCAGCAGCAAAGTCCGTAGGGAGCGGAGCTATGGCTACACCTTC	CASSKVRRERSYGYTF
NA	NA	TRBJ2-2	TRBV24-1	TGTGCCACCAGTGAGGCGGAGTCGAACACCGGGGAGCTGTTTTTT	CATSEAESNTGELFF
NA	NA	TRBJ2-7	TRBV28	TGTGCCAGCAGTTCTGGGGGCAGCCGCTCCTACGAGCAGTACTTC	CASSSGGSRSYEQYF
medium-sized	NA	TRBJ2-6	TRBV9	TGTGCCAGCGGCTACTCCGGGGACGGGGCCAACGTCCTGACTTTC	CASGYSGDGANVLTF
NA	NA	TRBJ1-2	TRBV21-1	TGTGCCAGCAGCCTAAACCCGCATGGCTACACCTTC	CASSLNPHGYTF
NA	NA	TRBJ1-3	TRBV5-5	TGTGCCAGCAGCTTTGATTTCAGGGTCTTCTCTGGAAACACCATATATTTT	CASSFDFRVFSGNTIYF
medium-sized	NA	TRBJ2-1	TRBV21-1	TGTGCCAGCAGCAAAAGTCGGAGTCAGGGGCACAATGAGCAGTTCTTC	CASSKSRSQGHNEQFF
few	TRBD2	TRBJ2-1	TRBV27	TGTGCCAGTACGGGAAGCGGGAACAGAGATGAGCAGTTCTTC	CASTGSGNRDEQFF
NA	NA	TRBJ2-7	TRBV5-1	TGCGCCAGCAGCTTGGCCCCCAGAACATACGAGCAGTACTTC	CASSLAPRTYEQYF
medium-sized	NA	TRBJ1-2	TRBV4-1	TGCGCCAGCAGCCAAGATCCAGGGACGGGGGGCTATGGCTACACCTTC	CASSQDPGTGGYGYTF
NA	NA	TRBJ1-6	TRBV6-5	TGTGCCAGCAAGGGGGGGCAATCCTATAATTCACCCCTCCACTTT	CASKGGQSYNSPLHF
NA	TRBD2	TRBJ2-7	TRBV27	TGTGCCAGCAGTTTATCGGGACTAAACACCTACGAGCAGTACTTC	CASSLSGLNTYEQYF
NA	NA	TRBJ2-7	TRBV7-6	TGTGCCAGCAGCTTAAACTCCCTATACGAGCAGTACTTC	CASSLNSLYEQYF
large	NA	TRBJ2-1	TRBV19	TGTGCCAGTAGGCCGGGACCCAACTACAATGAGCAGTTCTTC	CASRPGPNYNEQFF
NA	TRBD1	TRBJ1-1	TRBV4-1	TGCGCCAGCAGCCGCAGAGCCCTATGGGACAGGGAGAACACTGAAGCTTTCTTT	CASSRRALWDRENTEAFF
once	NA	TRBJ2-3	TRBV21-1	TGTGCCAGCAGCACGCGGGAGGGCCGGGGAGATACGCAGTATTTT	CASSTREGRGDTQYF
NA	TRBD1	TRBJ1-1	TRBV30	TGTGCCCGCGGACAGGGGAACACTGAAGCTTTCTTT	CARGQGNTEAFF
NA	TRBD1	TRBJ1-2	TRBV5-6	TGTGCCAGCAGCGGTGGAACGACAGGGCGGAGGTATGGCTACACCTTC	CASSGGTTGRRYGYTF
once	NA	TRBJ2-7	TRBV19	TGTGCCAGTAGTATACAAGGGCCCAGGGACGCAGAGCAGTACTTC	CASSIQGPRDAEQYF
NA	TRBD1	TRBJ2-7	TRBV15	TGTGCCACCAGCACGCGACAGGGGTGGGACGAGCAGTACTTC	CATSTRQGWDEQYF
once	TRBD2	TRBJ2-1	TRBV6-5	TGTGCCAGCAGTTCCCTGAGCGGGAGGCGCGAAGGTGAGCAGTTCTTC	CASSSLSGRREGEQFF
NA	NA	TRBJ2-5	TRBV19	TGTGCCAGTAGTATAGGCGGGACTCGATCCCAAGAGACCCAGTACTTC	CASSIGGTRSQETQYF
NA	TRBD1	TRBJ2-1	TRBV4-1	TGCGCCAGCAGCTCCCACCGGCCAGGGGGTGGTGAGCAGTTCTTC	CASSSHRPGGGEQFF
NA	NA	TRBJ2-3	TRBV5-8	TGTGCCAGCAGCTTGCCTGGCCCGCAGTATTTT	CASSLPGPQYF
NA	TRBD2	TRBJ2-1	TRBV7-8	TGTGCCAGCAGCTTGGGACTAGCGGGAGGGCAAGGAAATGAGCAGTTCTTC	CASSLGLAGGQGNEQFF
few	TRBD1	TRBJ1-1	TRBV29-1	TGCAGCGTTGACCGTGGGGAGGGGGCTACGGGCACTGAAGCTTTCTTT	CSVDRGEGATGTEAFF
large	NA	TRBJ1-5	TRBV3-1/TRBV3-2	TGTGCCAGCAGCCAAGGAACAGGGCTCCTCCAGCCCCAGCATTTT	CASSQGTGLLQPQHF
NA	NA	TRBJ2-5	TRBV6-6	TGTGCCAGCAGTTACTCGAGGGGGACTCGGGAGACCCAGTACTTC	CASSYSRGTRETQYF
NA	NA	TRBJ1-2	TRBV12-5	TGTGCTAGTGGTTTGCGACGGACCGATGGCTACACCTTC	CASGLRRTDGYTF
NA	TRBD1	TRBJ2-3	TRBV19	TGTGCCAGTAGCGACAGGGGGAGCTATTCAGATACGCAGTATTTT	CASSDRGSYSDTQYF
NA	NA	TRBJ2-1	TRBV3-1/TRBV3-2	TGTGCCAGCAGCCCGCATGCGGGGCGGTCTAGGGGTGAGCAGTTCTTC	CASSPHAGRSRGEQFF
NA	NA	TRBJ2-2	TRBV9	TGTGCCAGCAGCCACCCCCGGCAGGGGAACACCGGGGAGCTGTTTTTT	CASSHPRQGNTGELFF
few	NA	TRBJ1-6	TRBV6-1	TGTGCCAGCAGTGAGTTCTATAATTCACCCCTCCACTTT	CASSEFYNSPLHF
once	NA	TRBJ1-3	TRBV28	TGTGCCAGCTTAACGGGGTCCGGAAACACCATATATTTT	CASLTGSGNTIYF
NA	NA	TRBJ2-1	TRBV5-5	TGTGCCAGCAGCTCGCGGGCGGGTCTGGATGAGCAGTTCTTC	CASSSRAGLDEQFF
NA	NA	TRBJ1-1	TRBV6-6	TGTGCCAGCAGTTACGCTAGGGTGGGGAACACTGAAGCTTTCTTT	CASSYARVGNTEAFF
NA	TRBD2	TRBJ2-1	TRBV27	TGTGCCAGCAAACGAGCGGGGTCCTCCTACAATGAGCAGTTCTTC	CASKRAGSSYNEQFF
NA	TRBD1	TRBJ2-7	TRBV5-1	TGCGCCAGCAGCTTGGGCCCTCAGGGGGCCTCCTACGAGCAGTACTTC	CASSLGPQGASYEQYF
large	NA	TRBJ1-1	TRBV19	TGTGCCAGTAGACTCCCGGGCGCCGGAAACACTGAAGCTTTCTTT	CASRLPGAGNTEAFF
NA	NA	TRBJ1-5	TRBV15	TGTGCCACCAGCAGGGATAGGGGGGGCGGCAATCAGCCCCAGCATTTT	CATSRDRGGGNQPQHF
NA	NA	TRBJ2-3	TRBV2	TGTGCCAGCACCCTCGGGCGCGGGAGCACAGATACGCAGTATTTT	CASTLGRGSTDTQYF
NA	TRBD2	TRBJ2-5	TRBV3-1/TRBV3-2	TGTGCCAGCAGCCAAGGGGGCGGGAGTGAGACCCAGTACTTC	CASSQGGGSETQYF
NA	TRBD2	TRBJ2-3	TRBV27	TGTGCCAGCAGTCTCCATTCTAGCGGGAGCCCGTATTTT	CASSLHSSGSPYF
few	NA	TRBJ2-5	TRBV7-6	TGTGCCAGCAGCCCGGACAGAGCGGGGACGGGAGAGACCCAGTACTTC	CASSPDRAGTGETQYF
NA	NA	TRBJ2-7	TRBV4-1	TGCGCCAGCAGCCCTTCCACCGGGAGCGGCACCTACGAGCAGTACTTC	CASSPSTGSGTYEQYF
NA	NA	TRBJ2-3	TRBV24-1	TGTGCCACCAGTGCGGGGGCGGATACGCAGTATTTT	CATSAGADTQYF
NA	TRBD1	TRBJ2-7	TRBV7-8	TGTGCCAGCAGCCGAGGACAGGGAAACGAGCAGTACTTC	CASSRGQGNEQYF
once	NA	TRBJ2-5	TRBV5-4	TGTGCCAGCAGCTTGGGGGGGCTGCTGGAGACCCAGTACTTC	CASSLGGLLETQYF
NA	NA	TRBJ1-3	TRBV5-1	TGCGCCAGCAGACGGGACGGGCGCTCTGGAAACACCATATATTTT	CASRRDGRSGNTIYF
NA	TRBD2	TRBJ2-2	TRBV4-1	TGCGCCAGCAGCCAAGAAGGGACTAGTGGTCGCGAGCTGTTTTTT	CASSQEGTSGRELFF
NA	NA	TRBJ1-1	TRBV6-5	TGTGCCAGCAGTAGGCAGGGCAGGGTGCAAGCTTTCTTT	CASSRQGRVQAFF
NA	TRBD1	TRBJ2-4	TRBV28	TGTGCCAGCAGCCCCCCGGGACAGGGCGAAAACATTCAGTACTTC	CASSPPGQGENIQYF
NA	TRBD1	TRBJ1-1	TRBV27	TGTGCCAGCAGTTTACAGGGGGCTAACACTGAAGCTTTCTTT	CASSLQGANTEAFF